This T cell receptor beta chain is from a study of T cell repertoires in cytomegalovirus infection. For the study at large: Well-studied HLA-B-restricted CMV epitopes were used in the study alongside recently identified HLA-C-restricted ones.

TCRdb called the reads again in MiXCR, with one record for every CDR3 protein. The sample carries about 830,000 distinct CDR3 sequences, around a third recorded once. Per the germline V gene, CDR1 is MNHNS and CDR2 is SASEGT. The length of the CDR3 is 17 residues. V lost 1 base and J 5 bases, leaving 20 bases between the germline ends. Study-wide findings and caveats: There were HLA-C-restricted CMV-specific TCR beta clonotypes dominating the ex vivo response.

A remark on this clonotype: Its target is unknown.

The sequence was collected from a human donor in good health (CMV status not recorded). Some clones in this sample may be carry-over from other donors' samples. The chain has TRBV6-1 and TRBJ1-1; TRBD1 might be the D (6 bases). This specimen consisted of cultured CD8+ T cells from PBMCs, obtained from culture after CMV antigen stimulation. The CDR3 is CASSEDRDRRYLTEAFF. DNA of the CDR3: TGTGCCAGCAGTGAAGACAGGGACCGTAGGTACTTGACTGAAGCTTTCTTT.